One and the same sample provided the 26 T cell receptor beta chains below, sequenced in a study of cytomegalovirus exposure and HLA in healthy donors. Vbeta (60) and Jbeta (13) primers were used in the PCR. Here immunoSEQ multiplex PCR was the method, and the copy in TCRdb shows in-frame clones only, minus some. Of some 120,000 clones in the sample, approximately 70% were seen once. The sample was PBMCs. The receptors were sampled from a woman aged 25 to 45 in good health and CMV-seronegative.

V gene TRBV7-8 combines with J gene TRBJ2-7, with 7 nucleotides matching TRBD1. Germline V gives CDR1 SGHVS, CDR2 FQNEAQ. V shed 2 bases, J shed 1 base, and the junction held 5 bases outside the gene matches. There are 15 residues in the CDR3. CDR3 DNA sequence: TGTGCCAGCAGCTTACTGGGGACAGCTTCCTACGAGCAGTACTTC. This gives the protein CASSLLGTASYEQYF.

This clone appeared a few times. The chain combines TRBV6-6 with TRBJ2-2, with D possibly being TRBD2 (5 bases). Germline-derived CDR1 and CDR2 are MNHNY and SVGAGI (reference sequence). The V and J ends lost 5 bases and 5 bases respectively, with 15 bases between them. CDR3 size: 15 residues. This CDR3 is CASSRDSGITGELFF. The CDR3 DNA sequence: TGTGCCAGCAGTCGCGATTCCGGGATTACCGGGGAGCTGTTTTTT.

The chain recombines TRBV9 with TRBJ2-7; 7 bases are a match to TRBD1. In germline, CDR1 is SGDLS, CDR2 YYNGEE. The CDR3 is 14 amino acids. V lost 6 bases and J lost 6; bases outside the gene matches: 12. In nucleotides, the CDR3 is TGTGCCAGCAATTTGGGGGACAGCCGCGCCGAGCAGTACTTC. It specifies CASNLGDSRAEQYF. The full variable domain, rest sourced from reference TRBV9 and TRBJ2-7, is DSGVTQTPKHLITATGQRVTLRCSPRSGDLSVYWYQQSLDQGLQFLIQYYNGEERAKGNILERFSAQQFPDLHSELNLSSLELGDSALYFCASNLGDSRAEQYFGPGTRLTVT.

The CDR3 is CAWGQSGNTIYF. The CDR3 DNA sequence: TGTGCCTGGGGACAGTCTGGAAACACCATATATTTT. J is TRBJ1-3 and V is TRBV30, with a weak D call TRBD1 (6 bases). Per the germline V gene, CDR1 is GTSNPN and CDR2 is SVGIG (reference sequence). The CDR3 has 12 residues. V dropped 5 bases and J dropped 1 base, with 6 bases sitting between them.

This CDR3 reads CSVRVDLDNEQFF. The CDR3 nucleotides are TGCAGCGTTAGAGTTGACCTAGACAATGAGCAGTTCTTC. The rearrangement uses TRBV29-1 and TRBJ2-1; no clear D gene. V lost 5 bases to trimming and J lost 5 bases, with 13 bases between them. The length of the CDR3 is 13 residues. Per the germline V gene, CDR1 is SQVTM and CDR2 is ANQGSEA.

The chain employs TRBV6-6 and TRBJ2-5; a weak D match, TRBD1 (6 bases). CDR1 and CDR2 from the germline V gene are MNHNY and SVGAGI (reference sequence). V lost 7 bases and J lost 4, with 13 bases in between. This CDR3 spans 13 amino acids. CDR3 sequence reads: CASNLQGTETQYF. CDR3 in DNA: TGTGCCAGCAACCTACAGGGTACAGAGACCCAGTACTTC.

The chain has TRBV11-2 and TRBJ2-1, with 9 nucleotides matching TRBD2. Germline V gives CDR1 SGHAT, CDR2 FQNNGV. V lost 2 bases and J lost 5; bases outside the gene matches: 13. CDR3 length: 18 residues. This CDR3 reads CASSLMIVWTSDNNEQFF. CDR3 sequence (DNA): TGTGCCAGCAGCTTAATGATTGTGTGGACTAGCGATAACAATGAGCAGTTCTTC. Using reference TRBV11-2 and TRBJ2-1 for the parts outside the CDR3, the full variable domain is EAGVAQSPRYKIIEKRQSVAFWCNPISGHATLYWYQQILGQGPKLLIQFQNNGVVDDSQLPKDRFSAERLKGVDSTLKIQPAKLEDSAVYLCASSLMIVWTSDNNEQFFGPGTRLTVL.

This chain links TRBV14 with TRBJ1-3; possibly TRBD1 for D (6 bases). V lost 0 bases, J lost 4 bases, and 10 bases lay in between. This CDR3 spans 15 amino acids. Germline V gene sequence: CDR1 SGHDN, CDR2 FVKESK. The chain's CDR3 is CASSQERGGGNTIYF. In DNA form, the CDR3 reads TGTGCCAGCAGCCAAGAACGAGGGGGAGGAAACACCATATATTTT.

CDR3 bases: TGTGCCAGCAGCTTGGCCCTATCTGATACGCAGTATTTT. Its translation is CASSLALSDTQYF. The chain employs TRBV5-4 and TRBJ2-3; D is uncertain. CDR3 size: 13 residues. The V gene's germline CDR1 is SGHNT and CDR2 YYREEE (reference sequence). V was pared by 0 bases and J by 6 bases, with 8 bases between.

This clone has just one count. Mismatch with germline at one junction end may stem from a read error. The chain is built from TRBV7-7 and TRBJ2-1, with 7 bases identical to TRBD2. Germline CDR1 is SSHAT and CDR2 is FNYEAQ (reference sequence). The CDR3 sequence is 13 residues long. Here the CDR3 reads CASSQAGYHEQFF. DNA of the CDR3: TGTGCTAGCAGCCAAGCGGGGTACCATGAGCAGTTCTTC.

V and J are TRBV4-2 and TRBJ1-2; 9 nucleotides align to TRBD1. V was pared by 0 bases and J by 3 bases, with 5 bases of the junction left unmatched. CDR3 size: 16 residues. The germline V gene has CDR1 LGHNA and CDR2 YNFKEQ. DNA of the CDR3: TGTGCCAGCAGCCAAGAGCAGGGACAGGGTCACTATGGCTACACCTTC. Encoded protein: CASSQEQGQGHYGYTF.

The V and J genes are TRBV7-9 and TRBJ1-2; D not certain. V lost 5 bases, J lost 1 base, and 14 bases lay in between. Germline V CDR1 and CDR2: SEHNR, FQNEAQ (reference sequence). This CDR3 is built from 15 residues. CDR3 amino acids: CASSAHSELNYGYTF. In DNA form, the CDR3 reads TGTGCCAGCAGCGCACACAGTGAACTTAACTATGGCTACACCTTC. The full variable domain, with the rest looked up from reference TRBV7-9 and TRBJ1-2, is DTGVSQNPRHKITKRGQNVTFRCDPISEHNRLYWYRQTLGQGPEFLTYFQNEAQLEKSRLLSDRFSAERPKGSFSTLEIQRTEQGDSAMYLCASSAHSELNYGYTFGSGTRLTVV.

The CDR3 protein is CAWSPEGLMVFF. In DNA form, the CDR3 reads TGTGCCTGGAGTCCCGAGGGATTAATGGTGTTTTTT. The J gene is TRBJ1-4, the V gene TRBV30; D uncertain. Germline-derived CDR1 and CDR2 are GTSNPN and SVGIG (reference sequence). This CDR3 is 12 amino acids long. V dropped 2 bases and J dropped 15 bases, with 16 bases sitting between them.

This clone was found once. This chain links TRBV9 with TRBJ1-2; no reliable D call. Deletions cut 3 bases from V and 0 bases from J, with 9 bases between. The V gene's germline CDR1 is SGDLS and CDR2 YYNGEE. This CDR3 comprises 14 residues. Here the CDR3 DNA reads TGTGCCAGCAGCGAGACGGGAACTAACTATGGCTACACCTTC. Translated, it gives CASSETGTNYGYTF.

The V and J genes are TRBV15 and TRBJ1-2; D is unclear. V lost 0 bases, J lost 7 bases, and 6 bases lay in between. CDR3 length: 12 residues. Germline assignment: CDR1 LNHNV and CDR2 YYDKDF (reference sequence). The CDR3, as DNA: TGTGCCACCAGCAGAGATTCTAGTGGCTACACCTTC. Translated, it gives CATSRDSSGYTF.

This rearrangement joins TRBV11-3 to TRBJ1-4; unclear D gene. This CDR3 comprises 16 residues. Germline V gene data show CDR1 as SGHNT and CDR2 as YENEEA. Trimming removed 5 bases at V and 2 bases at J, with 15 bases between. CDR3 loop: CASSQVSGSTNEKLFF. The DNA for the CDR3 is TGTGCCAGCAGCCAGGTGTCGGGGTCGACTAATGAAAAACTGTTTTTT. Complete variable domain (other parts from reference TRBV11-3 and TRBJ1-4): EAGVVQSPRYKIIEKKQPVAFWCNPISGHNTLYWYLQNLGQGPELLIRYENEEAVDDSQLPKDRFSAERLKGVDSTLKIQPAELGDSAVYLCASSQVSGSTNEKLFFGSGTQLSVL.

The chain joins TRBV18 to TRBJ2-3, with D uncertain. V lost 4 bases, J lost 4 bases, and 12 bases lay in between. From germline, CDR1 is KGHSH and CDR2 LQKENI. The CDR3 is 14 amino acids. The chain's CDR3 is CASSQLSSPDTQYF. The CDR3 nucleotides read TGTGCCAGCTCACAACTGAGTAGTCCAGATACGCAGTATTTT. The variable domain in full, completed from reference TRBV18 and TRBJ2-3, reads NAGVMQNPRHLVRRRGQEARLRCSPMKGHSHVYWYRQLPEEGLKFMVYLQKENIIDESGMPKERFSAEFPKEGPSILRIQQVVRGDSAAYFCASSQLSSPDTQYFGPGTRLTVL.

The rearrangement joins TRBV4-3 to TRBJ1-1; 8 bases map to TRBD1. Germline CDR1 LGHNA, CDR2 YSLEER. This CDR3 region has 16 residues. V lost 4 bases, J lost 3 bases, and 10 bases stayed unmatched. The CDR3 protein is CASSPRQGRLDTEAFF. CDR3 nucleotide sequence: TGCGCCAGCAGCCCTCGACAGGGGAGGTTAGACACTGAAGCTTTCTTT.

This clone was seen more than once but under ten times. The rearrangement joins TRBV19 to TRBJ1-5; D call uncertain. Per germline, CDR1 LNHDA and CDR2 SQIVND (reference sequence). The V end was cut by 5 bases, the J end by 2 bases, with 4 bases between. The CDR3 covers 12 residues. CDR3 nucleotide sequence: TGTGCCAGTAGTGAGGGCAATCAGCCCCAGCATTTT. Its translation: CASSEGNQPQHF. The whole variable domain, filled in from reference TRBV19 and TRBJ1-5, reads DGGITQSPKYLFRKEGQNVTLSCEQNLNHDAMYWYRQDPGQGLRLIYYSQIVNDFQKGDIAEGYSVSREKKESFPLTVTSAQKNPTAFYLCASSEGNQPQHFGDGTRLSIL.

This clone counts as medium-sized. CDR3 nucleotide sequence: TGTGCCAGCAGCCGCACACAGGGGATCACTGAAGCTTTCTTT. Translating it yields CASSRTQGITEAFF. The rearrangement joins TRBV7-3 to TRBJ1-1, with TRBD1 identical over 7 bases. The CDR3 sequence is 14 residues long. The germline V gene encodes CDR1 SGHTA and CDR2 FQGTGA. Losses at the gene ends were 5 bases for V and 4 bases for J; bases not matched to a gene: 7.

The rearrangement links TRBV7-9 to TRBJ1-4; a weak D match, TRBD1 (6 bases). Deletions cut 3 bases from V and 5 bases from J, with 13 bases between. This CDR3 has 15 amino acids. Germline CDR1 SEHNR, CDR2 FQNEAQ (reference sequence). CDR3 DNA sequence: TGTGCCAGCAGCTTGACAATCACAGGGAATGAAAAACTGTTTTTT. It codes for CASSLTITGNEKLFF.

This chain connects TRBV27 to TRBJ2-7; D possibly corresponds to TRBD1 (6 bases). The ends were cut back, 5 bases at V and 0 bases at J, with 17 bases in the middle. This CDR3 comprises 16 residues. Germline values: CDR1 MNHEY, CDR2 SMNVEV (reference sequence). CDR3 DNA sequence: TGTGCCAGCAGTAGGTTCCAGGCAGGGGCCTCCTACGAGCAGTACTTC. Translating gives CASSRFQAGASYEQYF.

V gene TRBV6-1 combines with J gene TRBJ2-1, with 7 bases identical to TRBD1. This CDR3 comprises 14 residues. The junction had 8 bases not matched to a gene; V was cut back by 4 bases and J by 8 bases. Germline V gene sequence: CDR1 MNHNS, CDR2 SASEGT. The CDR3 DNA follows: TGTGCCAGCAGTGTGAGGACAGGTGTCGATGAGCAGTTCTTC. It specifies CASSVRTGVDEQFF.

This clone was detected once. This sequence joins TRBV19 and TRBJ1-1; D is perhaps TRBD1 (5 bases). V lost 4 bases and J 5 bases, leaving 20 bases between the germline ends. There are 16 residues in the CDR3. The germline V gene has CDR1 LNHDA and CDR2 SQIVND (reference sequence). The CDR3 region has the DNA TGTGCCAGTAGTACGAGGACGGGGGGGTCGGGGACTGAAGCTTTCTTT. Its translation: CASSTRTGGSGTEAFF.

The rearrangement joins TRBV5-1 to TRBJ2-3; weak D call: TRBD1 (5 bases). CDR1 and CDR2 (germline): SGHRS, YFSETQ. This CDR3 has 14 residues. Between the trimmed V and J ends, which lost 2 bases and 0 bases, there was a span of 7 bases. Here the CDR3 DNA reads TGCGCCAGCAGCTTAGACAGCAGCACAGATACGCAGTATTTT. Translation: CASSLDSSTDTQYF.

The DNA of the CDR3 is TGTGCCAGCAGCGGGACTAGCGGGGACCCCACAGATACGCAGTATTTT. Translated, it gives CASSGTSGDPTDTQYF. The chain has TRBV9 and TRBJ2-3; TRBD2 aligns across 12 bases. Trimming took 3 bases from V and 2 from J; bases not matched to a gene: 4. Germline V lookup: CDR1 SGDLS, CDR2 YYNGEE. The CDR3 is made up of 16 amino acids.